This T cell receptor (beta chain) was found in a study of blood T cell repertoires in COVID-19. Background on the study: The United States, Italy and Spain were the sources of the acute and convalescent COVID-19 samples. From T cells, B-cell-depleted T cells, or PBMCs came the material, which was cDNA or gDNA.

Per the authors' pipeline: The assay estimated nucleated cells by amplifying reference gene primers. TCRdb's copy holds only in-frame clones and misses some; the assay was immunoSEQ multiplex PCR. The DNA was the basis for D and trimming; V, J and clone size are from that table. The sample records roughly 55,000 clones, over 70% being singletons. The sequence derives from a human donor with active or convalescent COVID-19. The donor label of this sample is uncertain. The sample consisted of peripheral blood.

As DNA, the CDR3 is TGTGCCATCAGGGCTGAGGCTGAGCAGTTCTTC. It specifies CAIRAEAEQFF. This chain uses TRBV10-3 with TRBJ2-1, with D uncertain. The V gene's germline CDR1 is ENHRY and CDR2 SYGVKD. CDR3 length: 11 amino acids. Trimming left V 6 bases short and J 9 bases short, with 9 bases between.